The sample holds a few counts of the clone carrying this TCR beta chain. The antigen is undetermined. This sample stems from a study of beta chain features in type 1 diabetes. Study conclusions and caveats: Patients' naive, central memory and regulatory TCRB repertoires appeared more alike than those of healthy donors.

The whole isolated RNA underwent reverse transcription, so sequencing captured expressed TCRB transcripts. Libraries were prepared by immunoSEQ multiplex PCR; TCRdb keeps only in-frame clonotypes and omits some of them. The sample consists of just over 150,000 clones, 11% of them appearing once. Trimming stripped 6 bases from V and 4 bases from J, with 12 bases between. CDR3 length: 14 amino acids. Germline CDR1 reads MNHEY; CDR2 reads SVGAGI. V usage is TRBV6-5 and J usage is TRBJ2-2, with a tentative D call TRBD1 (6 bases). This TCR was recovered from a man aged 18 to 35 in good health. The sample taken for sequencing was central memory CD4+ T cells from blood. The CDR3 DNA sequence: TGTGCCAGCAGCGCGGACAGAGGCACCGGGGAGCTGTTTTTT. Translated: CASSADRGTGELFF.